These T cell receptor beta chains were read from a single sample in a study of blood T cell repertoires in COVID-19. Sequencing used immunoSEQ multiplex PCR; TCRdb keeps in-frame clones, though not all of them. The profile shows 100,000 to 150,000 clones, over 75% of them singletons. The sequencing input was peripheral blood. These receptors all stem from a woman older than 75 with acute or convalescent COVID-19. Both conserved end residues are part of each CDR3. D genes are given only for firm matches. Some rows mark clone size as missing; the rest say once, few, many or name a class of expanded clone.

j_call,v_call,d_call,clone_size,cdr3_length,cdr3_aa,cdr3_nt
TRBJ2-5,TRBV14,.,.,13,CASSLTTYETQYF,TGTGCCAGCAGCCTAACGACATACGAGACCCAGTACTTC
TRBJ1-4,TRBV11-2,.,.,13,CASSLSTAEKLFF,TGTGCCAGCAGCTTAAGTACAGCAGAAAAACTGTTTTTT
TRBJ2-1,TRBV5-1,.,few,15,CASSLAPGSYNEQFF,TGCGCCAGCAGCTTGGCTCCGGGATCCTACAATGAGCAGTTCTTC
TRBJ1-2,TRBV6-4,TRBD1,.,15,CASSSSGGFVSGYTF,TGTGCCAGCAGTTCCTCAGGGGGGTTTGTCTCTGGCTACACCTTC
TRBJ1-4,TRBV7-2,.,.,16,CASRVSVQATNEKLFF,TGTGCCAGCAGGGTTAGTGTCCAGGCAACTAATGAAAAACTGTTTTTT
TRBJ2-6,TRBV4-3,.,.,19,CASSQDRNRVSSGANVLTF,TGCGCCAGCAGCCAAGATCGTAACAGGGTCTCCTCTGGGGCCAACGTCCTGACTTTC
TRBJ2-2,TRBV7-6,.,.,16,CASIPGGYTNTGELFF,TGTGCCAGCATCCCCGGCGGGTACACGAACACCGGGGAGCTGTTTTTT
TRBJ1-1,TRBV18,.,.,14,CASSPLRSGTEAFF,TGTGCCAGCTCACCACTTAGATCGGGGACTGAAGCTTTCTTT
TRBJ2-4,TRBV7-8,TRBD1,.,16,CASSLGYRGARNIQYF,TGTGCCAGCAGCTTAGGTTACAGGGGAGCGCGAAACATTCAGTACTTC
TRBJ1-5,TRBV15,TRBD1,.,17,CATSRGDTGGGSQPQHF,TGTGCCACCAGCAGAGGGGACACAGGGGGAGGCAGTCAGCCCCAGCATTTT
TRBJ1-1,TRBV5-1,.,.,14,CASSLNTENTEAFF,TGCGCCAGCAGCTTGAATACAGAGAACACTGAAGCTTTCTTT
TRBJ1-2,TRBV5-1,.,few,14,CASSLPQNNYGYTF,TGCGCCAGCAGCTTGCCACAGAACAACTATGGCTACACCTTC
TRBJ2-2,TRBV6-2/TRBV6-3,TRBD2,.,17,CASSSFASGGYAGELFF,TGTGCCAGCAGTTCATTTGCTAGCGGGGGATACGCCGGGGAGCTGTTTTTT
TRBJ1-1,TRBV6-5,TRBD1,.,14,CASSYSGVQGDAFF,TGTGCCAGCAGTTACTCGGGGGTGCAGGGGGATGCTTTCTTT
TRBJ1-4,TRBV5-6,.,.,15,CASSLGQVKGEKLFF,TGTGCCAGCAGCTTGGGACAGGTAAAGGGTGAAAAACTGTTTTTT
TRBJ2-5,TRBV4-3,.,.,16,CASSQDLGQGQETQYF,TGCGCCAGCAGCCAAGATTTAGGGCAGGGACAAGAGACCCAGTACTTC
TRBJ1-5,TRBV6-2/TRBV6-3,.,.,15,CASSRQVNSNQPQHF,TGTGCCAGCAGTCGACAGGTCAATAGCAATCAGCCCCAGCATTTT
TRBJ2-7,TRBV5-1,TRBD1,.,14,CASSRDSNDGKQYF,TGCGCCAGTAGCCGGGACAGCAACGATGGGAAGCAGTACTTC
TRBJ2-5,TRBV11-2,TRBD2,.,17,CASSLVSSGGAWETQYF,TGTGCCAGCAGCTTAGTTTCTAGCGGGGGGGCCTGGGAGACCCAGTACTTC
TRBJ1-3,TRBV10-2,TRBD1,.,15,CASSDTGTGGNTIYF,TGCGCCAGCAGCGATACCGGGACAGGGGGAAACACCATATATTTT
TRBJ1-5,TRBV28,.,.,12,CASQILNQPQHF,TGTGCCAGCCAGATCTTGAATCAGCCCCAGCATTTT
TRBJ1-6,TRBV27,TRBD1,few,14,CASRRGQYNSPLHF,TGTGCCAGCAGGAGGGGACAGTATAATTCACCCCTCCACTTT
TRBJ2-7,TRBV6-1,.,.,16,CASSESGLGNPYEQYF,TGTGCCAGCAGTGAATCCGGGTTGGGTAACCCCTACGAGCAGTACTTC
TRBJ1-5,TRBV18,TRBD1,.,19,CASSPRPGQGAIGNQPQHF,TGTGCCAGCTCCCCCCGCCCGGGACAGGGGGCGATCGGCAATCAGCCCCAGCATTTT
TRBJ2-2,TRBV3-1/TRBV3-2,.,.,15,CASSHLGRGTGELFF,TGTGCCAGCAGCCATCTTGGACGGGGGACCGGGGAGCTGTTTTTT
TRBJ1-1,TRBV15,TRBD1,.,14,CATSQDDRATEAFF,TGTGCCACCAGCCAGGATGACAGGGCCACTGAAGCTTTCTTT
TRBJ2-3,TRBV5-1,TRBD2,once,18,CASSLARGLAGVTDTQYF,TGCGCCAGCAGCTTGGCTAGGGGACTAGCGGGGGTCACAGATACGCAGTATTTT
TRBJ1-2,TRBV7-9,.,.,13,CASSPDTNYGYTF,TGTGCCAGCAGCCCCGACACCAACTATGGCTACACCTTC
TRBJ2-5,TRBV11-2,.,.,17,CASSLFGSPQGRETQYF,TGTGCCAGCAGCTTATTCGGATCGCCGCAGGGGCGGGAGACCCAGTACTTC
TRBJ1-5,TRBV19,TRBD1,.,15,CASKTGGRGPLLQHF,TGTGCCAGTAAAACAGGGGGCCGGGGACCTTTGCTCCAGCATTTT
TRBJ1-5,TRBV7-9,.,.,13,CASSFIGYQPQHF,TGTGCCAGCAGTTTTATCGGGTATCAGCCCCAGCATTTT
TRBJ1-1,TRBV28,.,.,12,CASRRVNTEAFF,TGTGCCAGCAGACGGGTGAACACTGAAGCTTTCTTT
TRBJ2-6,TRBV6-4,.,.,16,CASSDSAVVGANVLTF,TGTGCCAGCAGTGACTCGGCGGTAGTTGGGGCCAACGTCCTGACTTTC
TRBJ1-1,TRBV5-1,.,.,14,CASSLASGNTEAFF,TGCGCCAGCAGCTTGGCCTCAGGGAACACTGAAGCTTTCTTT
TRBJ2-1,TRBV4-2,TRBD1,.,15,CASSQIGQGAPLQFF,TGTGCCAGCAGCCAGATCGGACAGGGCGCCCCACTCCAGTTCTTC
TRBJ1-1,TRBV19,.,.,13,CASSIHLTGEAFF,TGTGCCAGTAGTATCCACCTGACAGGTGAAGCTTTCTTT